These 32 T cell receptor beta chains were all obtained from the same sample, sequenced in a study of shared clonotypes between healthy human individuals. This table comes from immunoSEQ multiplex PCR, and its TCRdb copy is limited to in-frame clones, with some not included. The sample holds over a million clones, around 74% seen once. Source material: memory CD4+ T cells sorted from blood. The subset is: CD45RA-negative fraction. Receptors were obtained from a man aged 18 to 30 in good health.

This chain uses TRBV7-9 with TRBJ1-1; TRBD1 might be the D (5 bases). The CDR3 runs 14 residues. Germline lookup yields CDR1 SEHNR and CDR2 FQNEAQ (reference sequence). Trimming cost V 1 base and J 1 base, with 7 bases left between them. The CDR3 spells CASSLDGANTEAFF. The CDR3 region has the DNA TGTGCCAGCAGCTTAGATGGGGCGAACACTGAAGCTTTCTTT.

Here the CDR3 reads CASSLSGANTGELFF. The CDR3 DNA is TGTGCCAGCTCACTAAGCGGGGCGAACACCGGGGAGCTGTTTTTT. The chain joins TRBV18 to TRBJ2-2; 7 nucleotides align to TRBD2. The V segment lost 4 bases and the J segment 0 bases; nucleotides outside the gene matches: 2. The CDR3 is made up of 15 amino acids. The germline gives CDR1 KGHSH, CDR2 LQKENI.

The chain combines TRBV6-5 with TRBJ1-2, with 7 bases matching TRBD1. This CDR3 is built from 15 residues. The V gene end was trimmed by 0 bases and the J gene end by 8 bases; junction bases not matched to a gene: 9. In germline, CDR1 is MNHEY, CDR2 SVGAGI. CDR3 in amino acids: CASSYSQGGADGYTF. CDR3 bases: TGTGCCAGCAGTTACTCCCAAGGGGGCGCAGACGGCTACACCTTC.

The CDR3, as DNA: TGTGCCATCAGTGAACGCGGGGTGAACACCGGGGAGCTGTTTTTT. As protein: CAISERGVNTGELFF. This sequence joins TRBV10-3 and TRBJ2-2; perhaps TRBD2 as D (6 bases). The CDR3 runs to 15 residues. V gave up 3 bases and J gave up 1 base, with 9 bases separating them. Germline CDR1 and CDR2: ENHRY and SYGVKD.

A remark on this clone: This CDR3 is also generated by other DNA sequences in the sample. This chain joins TRBV5-1 and TRBJ1-2, with TRBD1 identical over 7 bases. CDR1 SGHRS and CDR2 YFSETQ come from the germline V gene. The V segment lost 0 bases and the J segment 2 bases; nucleotides outside the gene matches: 1. This CDR3 spans 14 amino acids. CDR3: CASSLEGQNYGYTF. CDR3 sequence (DNA): TGCGCCAGCAGCTTGGAGGGACAGAACTATGGCTACACCTTC.

This clone was seen a few times. The chain uses TRBV9 and TRBJ2-5; perhaps TRBD2 as D (6 bases). Germline V gene sequence: CDR1 SGDLS, CDR2 YYNGEE. The CDR3 has 16 amino acids. Deletions cut 0 bases from V and 1 base from J, with 13 bases between. CDR3 residues: CASSVGVRDFQETQYF. DNA of the CDR3: TGTGCCAGCAGCGTAGGGGTTCGGGACTTCCAAGAGACCCAGTACTTC.

The CDR3 is CASSLGGQPYNSPLHF. The CDR3 nucleotides are TGCGCCAGCAGCTTGGGGGGACAGCCCTATAATTCACCCCTCCACTTT. The V call is TRBV5-1, the J call TRBJ1-6, with 7 positions matching TRBD1. This CDR3 has 16 residues. With 0 bases clipped from V and 2 bases from J, the junction kept 2 bases outside the gene matches. Looked up from germline, CDR1 is SGHRS and CDR2 is YFSETQ.

The V gene is TRBV19, the J gene TRBJ2-3, with D possibly TRBD2 on 7 matching bases. Between the trimmed V and J ends, which lost 5 bases and 3 bases, there was a span of 21 bases. CDR1 and CDR2 (germline): LNHDA, SQIVND (reference sequence). The length of the CDR3 is 17 residues. The CDR3 reads CASSGTPGRGETDTQYF. The CDR3 DNA follows: TGTGCCAGTAGTGGCACCCCGGGGAGGGGGGAGACAGATACGCAGTATTTT.

V is TRBV5-4 and J is TRBJ2-3; TRBD2 matches 12 bases. The CDR3 spans 16 residues. Germline CDR1 SGHNT, CDR2 YYREEE (reference sequence). With 4 bases clipped from V and 0 bases from J, the junction kept 3 bases outside the gene matches. CDR3 nucleotide sequence: TGTGCCAGCAGCCCCCTAGCGGGAGGGAGCACAGATACGCAGTATTTT. Protein product: CASSPLAGGSTDTQYF.

The V gene is TRBV5-8, the J gene TRBJ2-6; either TRBD1 or TRBD2 may supply D (5 bases each). This CDR3 region has 18 residues. Germline V lookup: CDR1 SGHTS, CDR2 YDEGEE. V lost 4 bases and J 3 bases, leaving 20 bases between the germline ends. In DNA form, the CDR3 reads TGTGCCAGCAGCCTGGGCCCTTGGGGGTCGCGTGGGGCCAACGTCCTGACTTTC. It specifies CASSLGPWGSRGANVLTF.

In this sample, this clone turned up a few times. The chain links TRBV10-3 to TRBJ2-5, with TRBD1 identical over 9 bases. From germline, CDR1 is ENHRY and CDR2 SYGVKD. The trim removed 3 bases at V and 5 bases at J, leaving 7 bases unmatched. The CDR3 contains 15 residues. CDR3 amino acids: CAISERTGAGETQYF. The CDR3 bases are TGTGCCATCAGTGAACGGACAGGGGCTGGGGAGACCCAGTACTTC.

The V and J genes are TRBV4-1 and TRBJ1-3, with D perhaps matching TRBD1 (5 bases). V was shortened by 0 bases and J by 2 bases, with 17 bases between the two germline ends. The CDR3 has 18 residues. Per germline, CDR1 MGHRA and CDR2 YSYEKL. DNA of the CDR3: TGCGCCAGCAGCCAAGATAGTCAGGGTATAGGAACTGGAAACACCATATATTTT. Encoded protein: CASSQDSQGIGTGNTIYF.

This rearrangement joins TRBV5-1 to TRBJ2-1, with 11 bases lining up with TRBD2. The CDR3 totals 16 residues. Germline lookup yields CDR1 SGHRS and CDR2 YFSETQ. The ends lost 0 bases at V and 10 bases at J; junction bases unmatched: 9. Written as DNA, the CDR3 is TGCGCCAGCAGCTTGGGACTAGCGGGGTCCGGCGGGGAGCAGTTCTTC. Amino acid sequence: CASSLGLAGSGGEQFF. Supplemented by reference TRBV5-1 and TRBJ2-1, the full variable domain reads KAGVTQTPRYLIKTRGQQVTLSCSPISGHRSVSWYQQTPGQGLQFLFEYFSETQRNKGNFPGRFSGRQFSNSRSEMNVSTLELGDSALYLCASSLGLAGSGGEQFFGPGTRLTVL.

V is TRBV6-1 and J is TRBJ1-1; D gene ambiguous. Per germline, CDR1 MNHNS and CDR2 SASEGT. V lost 1 base and J 0 bases, leaving 6 bases between the germline ends. This CDR3 region has 14 residues. The CDR3 protein is CASSEGVLNTEAFF. CDR3 DNA sequence: TGTGCCAGCAGTGAAGGAGTCCTGAACACTGAAGCTTTCTTT.

The J gene is TRBJ1-5, the V gene TRBV10-3, with 8 bases identical to TRBD1. Germline V CDR1 and CDR2: ENHRY, SYGVKD. The ends lost 4 bases at V and 5 bases at J; junction bases unmatched: 13. The CDR3 consists of 17 residues. The DNA of the CDR3 is TGTGCCATCAGTGGGGACAGGACCTACTCCTCGGATCAGCCCCAGCATTTT. Its protein is CAISGDRTYSSDQPQHF.

About this clone itself: Being one base from a much bigger clone, this may be a read error. The chain links TRBV6-6 to TRBJ2-5; 9 positions agree with TRBD1. The last part of the DNA fits TRBJ2-7 better; the J call may be wrong. The CDR3 is 13 residues long. CDR1 and CDR2 (germline): MNHNY, SVGAGI (reference sequence). The CDR3 sequence is CASSWDREYEQYF. As DNA, the CDR3 is TGTGCCAGCAGTTGGGACAGGGAGTACGAGCAGTACTTC.

The CDR3 sequence is CASSENSGAFYNEQFF. CDR3 in DNA: TGTGCCAGCAGTGAAAACAGCGGGGCCTTTTACAATGAGCAGTTCTTC. The chain employs TRBV6-1 and TRBJ2-1; 7 bases are shared with TRBD2. This CDR3 comprises 16 residues. Looked up from germline, CDR1 is MNHNS and CDR2 is SASEGT. V was clipped by 2 bases and J by 4 bases; unmatched bases: 8.

V and J are TRBV19 and TRBJ1-6, with D perhaps matching TRBD1 (5 bases). Germline loops: CDR1 LNHDA, CDR2 SQIVND (reference sequence). V was clipped by 5 bases and J by 10 bases, with 18 bases between them. The CDR3 consists of 15 residues. In nucleotides, the CDR3 is TGTGCCAGTAGTTCAACTCGGGGGGGGAACTCACCCCTCCACTTT. This codes for CASSSTRGGNSPLHF.

This rearrangement joins TRBV5-8 to TRBJ2-7, with 9 bases lining up with TRBD1. Germline-derived CDR1 and CDR2 are SGHTS and YDEGEE. The CDR3 is 15 amino acids. V lost 5 bases and J lost 0; bases outside the gene matches: 6. CDR3 amino acids: CASSSTGGISYEQYF. In nucleotides, the CDR3 is TGTGCCAGCAGTTCTACAGGGGGCATCTCCTACGAGCAGTACTTC. The variable domain in full, with the rest retrieved from reference TRBV5-8 and TRBJ2-7, is EAGVTQSPTHLIKTRGQQATLRCSPISGHTSVYWYQQALGLGLQFLLWYDEGEERNRGNFPPRFSGRQFPNYSSELNVNALELEDSALYLCASSSTGGISYEQYFGPGTRLTVT.

This clone was found once. The rearrangement links TRBV5-5 to TRBJ2-4; D remains ambiguous. V dropped 5 bases and J dropped 3 bases, with 15 bases sitting between them. The CDR3 extends over 15 amino acids. The V gene's germline CDR1 is SGHKS and CDR2 YYEKEE (reference sequence). CDR3 loop: CASSTNLVDKNIQYF. The CDR3 DNA reads as TGTGCCAGCAGTACCAACTTGGTTGACAAAAACATTCAGTACTTC.

With regard to this clone: With a much larger clone just one base away, this may be a read error. The chain carries TRBV7-2 and TRBJ2-7; perhaps TRBD1 as D (5 bases). Germline values: CDR1 SGHTA, CDR2 FQGNSA. The CDR3 spans 15 residues. V gave up 5 bases and J gave up 3 bases, with 17 bases separating them. CDR3 sequence (DNA): TGTGCCAGCAGCCTGATAGGGGAATCCTTCTACGAGCAGTACTTC. Translated: CASSLIGESFYEQYF.

Remarks on this clone: This CDR3 is also generated by other DNA sequences in the sample. This chain uses TRBV30 with TRBJ1-1; D is ambiguous. CDR3 length: 11 residues. The germline gives CDR1 GTSNPN, CDR2 SVGIG (reference sequence). V was trimmed by 5 bases and J by 0 bases, leaving 4 bases between them. CDR3: CAWSLNTEAFF. The CDR3 coding sequence is TGTGCCTGGTCTCTGAACACTGAAGCTTTCTTT. Full variable domain (missing parts from reference TRBV30 and TRBJ1-1): SQTIHQWPATLVQPVGSPLSLECTVEGTSNPNLYWYRQAAGRGLQLLFYSVGIGQISSEVPQNLSASRPQDRQFILSSKKLLLSDSGFYLCAWSLNTEAFFGQGTRLTVV.

The genes are TRBV5-1 and TRBJ2-3; TRBD2 matches 11 bases. The CDR3 spans 16 residues. CDR1 SGHRS and CDR2 YFSETQ come from the germline V gene. V shed 0 bases and J 1 base; nucleotides not matched to a gene: 1. The CDR3 sequence is CASSLGTSGRTDTQYF. The CDR3 nucleotides are TGCGCCAGCAGCTTGGGGACTAGCGGGCGCACAGATACGCAGTATTTT.

The rearrangement uses TRBV28 and TRBJ1-2; 8 bases are shared with TRBD1. The CDR3 is 15 amino acids. Germline-derived CDR1 and CDR2 are MDHEN and SYDVKM. The V and J ends lost 2 bases and 4 bases, in that order; junction bases with no gene match: 6. Here the CDR3 DNA reads TGTGCCAGCAGTTTAGGCAGGGGGCAATTCTATGGCTACACCTTC. Translating gives CASSLGRGQFYGYTF.

This chain connects TRBV6-5 to TRBJ1-3; 8 bases line up with TRBD1. The CDR3 extends over 15 amino acids. The germline CDR1 and CDR2 sequences are MNHEY and SVGAGI. After removal of 5 bases from V and 2 bases from J, the junction contained 5 bases not matched to a gene. The CDR3 sequence: CASSRGQGTGNTIYF. The DNA for the CDR3 is TGTGCCAGCAGTCGCGGACAGGGAACTGGAAACACCATATATTTT.

The chain has TRBV25-1 and TRBJ2-7, with D hard to call. The germline V gene has CDR1 MGHDK and CDR2 SYGVNS. This CDR3 contains 13 residues. V lost 4 bases, J lost 0 bases, and 7 bases lay in between. This chain's CDR3 is CASSGIYSYEQYF. CDR3 bases: TGTGCCAGCAGTGGAATTTACTCCTACGAGCAGTACTTC.

J is TRBJ1-1 and V is TRBV5-1; no firm D call. Trimming removed 0 bases at V and 4 bases at J, with 13 bases between. Germline values: CDR1 SGHRS, CDR2 YFSETQ. CDR3 length: 15 residues. CDR3 nucleotides: TGCGCCAGCAGCTTGGATCGCCCGATAGGCACTGAAGCTTTCTTT. Protein product: CASSLDRPIGTEAFF.

This sequence joins TRBV5-1 and TRBJ1-6; TRBD1 might be the D (5 bases). Trimming stripped 0 bases from V and 9 bases from J, with 13 bases between. Germline assignment: CDR1 SGHRS and CDR2 YFSETQ. This CDR3 has 15 amino acids. DNA for the CDR3: TGCGCCAGCAGCTTGGACGGGGCACGGGGTTCACCCCTCCACTTT. As protein: CASSLDGARGSPLHF. Full variable domain (outside the CDR3, taken from reference TRBV5-1 and TRBJ1-6): KAGVTQTPRYLIKTRGQQVTLSCSPISGHRSVSWYQQTPGQGLQFLFEYFSETQRNKGNFPGRFSGRQFSNSRSEMNVSTLELGDSALYLCASSLDGARGSPLHFGNGTRLTVT.

The chain uses TRBV19 and TRBJ2-7; D perhaps matches TRBD1 (7 bases). The V end was cut by 3 bases, the J end by 3 bases, with 15 bases between. This CDR3 contains 15 residues. Germline CDR1 and CDR2: LNHDA and SQIVND (reference sequence). CDR3 protein: CASSMDGGQNYEQYF. The CDR3 coding sequence is TGTGCCAGTAGTATGGACGGGGGACAGAACTACGAGCAGTACTTC. Complete variable domain (other parts from reference TRBV19 and TRBJ2-7): DGGITQSPKYLFRKEGQNVTLSCEQNLNHDAMYWYRQDPGQGLRLIYYSQIVNDFQKGDIAEGYSVSREKKESFPLTVTSAQKNPTAFYLCASSMDGGQNYEQYFGPGTRLTVT.

The genes are TRBV28 and TRBJ1-5, with D maybe TRBD1 (5 bases). This CDR3 has 16 residues. Germline V gene sequence: CDR1 MDHEN, CDR2 SYDVKM. Trimming shortened V by 9 bases and J by 6 bases, and 24 bases separated the two germline ends. The chain's CDR3 is CASLGGAGIVSQPQHF. The CDR3 DNA reads as TGTGCCAGTTTAGGAGGGGCGGGTATAGTTAGTCAGCCCCAGCATTTT.

The chain is built from TRBV18 and TRBJ1-1, with 9 bases lining up with TRBD1. Germline V lookup: CDR1 KGHSH, CDR2 LQKENI. This CDR3 is built from 17 residues. The junction had 10 bases not matched to a gene; V was cut back by 5 bases and J by 0 bases. Here the CDR3 DNA reads TGTGCCAGCTCAGTCCGGGACAGGGCCATCATGAACACTGAAGCTTTCTTT. This encodes CASSVRDRAIMNTEAFF.

The chain uses TRBV5-6 and TRBJ2-5; TRBD1 matches at 7 bases. After removal of 3 bases from V and 5 bases from J, the junction contained 13 bases not matched to a gene. Germline lookup yields CDR1 SGHDT and CDR2 YYEEEE. This CDR3 spans 16 amino acids. The CDR3 region has the DNA TGTGCCAGCAGCTGGAACAGGGGCGTCATGGTGGAGACCCAGTACTTC. Translation gives CASSWNRGVMVETQYF. The variable domain in full, with the rest retrieved from reference TRBV5-6 and TRBJ2-5, is DAGVTQSPTHLIKTRGQQVTLRCSPKSGHDTVSWYQQALGQGPQFIFQYYEEEERQRGNFPDRFSGHQFPNYSSELNVNALLLGDSALYLCASSWNRGVMVETQYFGPGTRLLVL.